This T cell receptor (beta chain) was recorded in a study of cytomegalovirus exposure and HLA in healthy donors. Points from the study as a whole: It was taken for granted in presence/absence analyses that sequencing depth across donors was roughly uniform.

Germline V CDR1 and CDR2: SGHTA, FQGNSA. CDR3 length equals 14 residues. The V gene lost 5 bases and the J gene lost 7 bases, with 12 bases spanning the gap. Comments on this clone: Its specificity is not known.

It was with 60 Vbeta and 13 Jbeta primers that the PCR ran. Repertoires were generated with immunoSEQ multiplex PCR, while TCRdb's copy carries only in-frame clones and drops some. The table shows about 140,000 clones, with under 85% occurring only once. The origin of this receptor is a man between 18 and 35 years old in good health and CMV-seronegative. The sequencing sample was made of PBMCs. This sequence joins TRBV7-2 and TRBJ1-6; D is unresolved. The CDR3 DNA reads TGTGCCAGCAGCCCCGACACCTTCAATTCACCCCTCCACTTT. Encoded protein: CASSPDTFNSPLHF.